The 32 T cell receptor beta chains below were found in one sample sequenced in a study of T cell responses to AZD1222 COVID-19 vaccine. Some clones are missing from TCRdb's copy, which holds only in-frame ones; the method was immunoSEQ multiplex PCR. The sample lists 100,000 to 120,000 clones, more than 70% seen once, with about 3% in the top ten. Material: peripheral blood, obtained on day 0 of AZD1222 vaccination. These receptors all come from an adult in good health.

The chain joins TRBV9 to TRBJ1-2; no definite D call. The germline CDR1 and CDR2 sequences are SGDLS and YYNGEE. The CDR3 is 16 residues long. V was pared by 1 base and J by 5 bases, with 18 bases between. The CDR3 region has the DNA TGTGCCAGCAGCGTATCGTTCGGAGGGTTGGAGTATGGCTACACCTTC. Its translation is CASSVSFGGLEYGYTF. The whole variable domain, filled in from reference TRBV9 and TRBJ1-2, reads DSGVTQTPKHLITATGQRVTLRCSPRSGDLSVYWYQQSLDQGLQFLIQYYNGEERAKGNILERFSAQQFPDLHSELNLSSLELGDSALYFCASSVSFGGLEYGYTFGSGTRLTVV.

The chain links TRBV5-4 to TRBJ1-6; D perhaps matches TRBD1 (5 bases). In germline, CDR1 is SGHNT, CDR2 YYREEE (reference sequence). V lost 1 base and J 4 bases, leaving 15 bases between the germline ends. The length of the CDR3 is 17 residues. In DNA form, the CDR3 reads TGTGCCAGCAGCTTGATGGGAGGGGTGGGGTATAATTCACCCCTCCACTTT. This sequence encodes CASSLMGGVGYNSPLHF. Full variable domain (remainder filled in from reference TRBV5-4 and TRBJ1-6): ETGVTQSPTHLIKTRGQQVTLRCSSQSGHNTVSWYQQALGQGPQFIFQYYREEENGRGNFPPRFSGLQFPNYSSELNVNALELDDSALYLCASSLMGGVGYNSPLHFGNGTRLTVT.

Only one count was recorded for this clone. The gene calls are TRBV12-3 or TRBV12-4 and TRBJ2-1, with D possibly being TRBD2 (6 bases). Trimming cost V 3 bases and J 8 bases, with 11 bases left between them. This CDR3 spans 13 amino acids. The CDR3 sequence is CASSFRGADEQFF. CDR3 DNA: TGTGCCAGCAGTTTTCGCGGGGCGGATGAGCAGTTCTTC.

V usage is TRBV9 and J usage is TRBJ2-3, with unresolved D. CDR3 length: 15 residues. The V and J ends lost 0 bases and 3 bases respectively, with 11 bases between them. Germline CDR1 is SGDLS and CDR2 is YYNGEE. The CDR3 spells CASSVGLQFTDTQYF. The DNA of the CDR3 is TGTGCCAGCAGCGTAGGGTTACAGTTTACAGATACGCAGTATTTT.

The chain joins TRBV10-3 to TRBJ1-6; D gene unclear. The CDR3 has 14 amino acids. Trimming left V 7 bases short and J 7 bases short, with 14 bases between. Germline V lookup: CDR1 ENHRY, CDR2 SYGVKD. CDR3 residues: CAIKGQRPNSPLHF. The CDR3 DNA is TGTGCCATCAAGGGCCAGAGACCCAATTCACCCCTCCACTTT.

The chain employs TRBV2 and TRBJ1-5, with a possible D match to TRBD1 (5 bases). Between the trimmed V and J ends, which lost 8 bases and 0 bases, there was a span of 29 bases. The CDR3 spans 20 residues. The germline gives CDR1 SNHLY, CDR2 FYNNEI. The CDR3 protein is CASGVRRVPVEIYSNQPQHF. The CDR3 DNA is TGTGCCAGCGGGGTACGCAGGGTCCCGGTCGAGATTTATAGCAATCAGCCCCAGCATTTT. The whole variable domain, filled in from reference TRBV2 and TRBJ1-5, reads EPEVTQTPSHQVTQMGQEVILRCVPISNHLYFYWYRQILGQKVEFLVSFYNNEISEKSEIFDDQFSVERPDGSNFTLKIRSTKLEDSAMYFCASGVRRVPVEIYSNQPQHFGDGTRLSIL.

The chain carries TRBV6-5 and TRBJ2-1; 8 bases match TRBD2. The CDR3 length is 15 residues. The trim removed 8 bases at V and 5 bases at J, leaving 11 bases unmatched. Germline lookup yields CDR1 MNHEY and CDR2 SVGAGI. This CDR3 reads CASVRGGLKNNEQFF. The CDR3 DNA is TGTGCCAGCGTCCGGGGGGGCCTTAAGAACAATGAGCAGTTCTTC.

The chain uses TRBV28 and TRBJ2-1; a possible D gene is TRBD2 (7 bases). Trimming took off 4 bases at V and 8 bases at J, with 24 bases between the two ends. The CDR3 spans 17 residues. The germline gives CDR1 MDHEN, CDR2 SYDVKM. CDR3 amino acids: CASSSRPSAGARHEQFF. The CDR3 coding sequence is TGTGCCAGCAGTTCCCGGCCCTCTGCGGGGGCTCGGCATGAGCAGTTCTTC. The full variable domain, with the rest looked up from reference TRBV28 and TRBJ2-1, is DVKVTQSSRYLVKRTGEKVFLECVQDMDHENMFWYRQDPGLGLRLIYFSYDVKMKEKGDIPEGYSVSREKKERFSLILESASTNQTSMYLCASSSRPSAGARHEQFFGPGTRLTVL.

The gene calls are TRBV24-1 and TRBJ1-3, with D tentatively TRBD1 (6 bases). Deletions cut 9 bases from V and 5 bases from J, with 19 bases between. From germline, CDR1 is KGHDR and CDR2 SFDVKD. The CDR3 runs 15 residues. The CDR3: CATEGQPPLRNTIYF. In nucleotides, the CDR3 is TGTGCCACCGAAGGACAGCCTCCTCTCCGAAACACCATATATTTT.

This chain connects TRBV7-9 to TRBJ2-1, with D perhaps matching TRBD1 (6 bases). CDR1 is SEHNR and CDR2 is FQNEAQ in the germline V gene (reference sequence). CDR3 length: 15 amino acids. V lost 5 bases to trimming and J lost 3 bases, with 14 bases between them. The CDR3 DNA sequence: TGTGCCAGCAGCCCCCAAGGACAGCACTACAATGAGCAGTTCTTC. Protein product: CASSPQGQHYNEQFF.

J is TRBJ2-1 and V is TRBV5-1; D possibly matches TRBD1 or TRBD2 (6 bases each). Germline CDR1 is SGHRS and CDR2 is YFSETQ. V was pared by 1 base and J by 5 bases, with 13 bases between. This CDR3 region has 15 residues. The CDR3 sequence is CASSLWGAENNEQFF. DNA for the CDR3: TGCGCCAGCAGCTTGTGGGGGGCTGAGAACAATGAGCAGTTCTTC.

This chain uses TRBV5-5 with TRBJ2-3, with no clear D. The CDR3 runs 18 residues. V was shortened by 3 bases and J by 0 bases, with 20 bases between the two germline ends. Per the germline V gene, CDR1 is SGHKS and CDR2 is YYEKEE (reference sequence). Here the CDR3 reads CASSSNRRAPPSTDTQYF. The CDR3 DNA reads as TGTGCCAGCAGCTCAAACCGAAGAGCACCTCCTAGCACAGATACGCAGTATTTT.

The chain uses TRBV28 and TRBJ1-4; perhaps TRBD1 as D (6 bases). The CDR3 sequence is 14 residues long. Trimming took 5 bases from V and 7 from J, leaving 14 bases between them. Per the germline V gene, CDR1 is MDHEN and CDR2 is SYDVKM. This CDR3 reads CASSLQGGGEKLFF. CDR3 bases: TGTGCCAGCAGTCTACAGGGAGGTGGTGAAAAACTGTTTTTT.

This clone was seen a handful of times. The CDR3, as DNA: TGTGCCAGCAGCCCTTCCCTCCTGGGGGAGCAGTTCTTC. The encoded protein is CASSPSLLGEQFF. This chain links TRBV7-2 with TRBJ2-1; no definite D call. The V gene lost 5 bases and the J gene lost 10 bases, with 15 bases spanning the gap. Germline assignment: CDR1 SGHTA and CDR2 FQGNSA. This CDR3 has 13 residues.

The rearrangement links TRBV7-8 to TRBJ1-6, with D unresolved. Germline values: CDR1 SGHVS, CDR2 FQNEAQ. CDR3 size: 16 residues. V was cut by 5 bases and J by 12 bases, with 23 bases left in between. The CDR3 is CASSHSVRQGLQPLHF. In DNA, the CDR3 is TGTGCCAGCAGCCATTCGGTTCGCCAAGGTCTTCAACCCCTCCACTTT.

Only one count was recorded for this clone. CDR3 nucleotide sequence: TGTGCCAGCAGCTTTGACGGGACAGGGGGCACTGAAGCTTTCTTT. Translated: CASSFDGTGGTEAFF. The gene calls are TRBV2 and TRBJ1-1; TRBD1 agrees at 11 bases. The germline gives CDR1 SNHLY, CDR2 FYNNEI. The CDR3 covers 15 residues. Unmatched junction bases numbered 7, after V lost 6 bases and J lost 4 bases.

V is TRBV28 and J is TRBJ1-2, with TRBD1 matching 7 bases. From germline, CDR1 is MDHEN and CDR2 SYDVKM. CDR3 length equals 13 residues. The J segment lost 8 bases and the V segment lost 1 base, leaving 4 bases of the junction unmatched. In nucleotides, the CDR3 is TGTGCCAGCAGTTTATCAAGGGGGCTCGGCTACACCTTC. This translates into CASSLSRGLGYTF.

The chain links TRBV29-1 to TRBJ2-7; 8 bases fit TRBD1. The CDR3 loop spans 13 amino acids. The V segment lost 5 bases and the J segment 2 bases; nucleotides outside the gene matches: 5. CDR1 is SQVTM and CDR2 is ANQGSEA in the germline V gene. The CDR3 nucleotides are TGCAGCGTTATCGGACAGGGTGCCTACGAGCAGTACTTC. Amino acid sequence: CSVIGQGAYEQYF.

This clone was seen just once. This chain links TRBV5-4 with TRBJ2-5, with D perhaps given as TRBD1 or TRBD2 (6 bases each). The CDR3 loop spans 17 amino acids. CDR1 and CDR2 from the germline V gene are SGHNT and YYREEE (reference sequence). The V and J ends lost 3 bases and 4 bases respectively, with 22 bases between them. The CDR3 DNA sequence: TGTGCCAGCAGCTCCAAAATCATGACAGGAGGGGTAGAGACCCAGTACTTC. Its translation is CASSSKIMTGGVETQYF.

CDR3 loop: CASTPLGTGELFF. For the CDR3, the DNA is TGTGCCAGTACCCCCCTGGGCACCGGGGAGCTGTTTTTT. The rearrangement joins TRBV19 to TRBJ2-2; the D is unclear. Germline loops: CDR1 LNHDA, CDR2 SQIVND (reference sequence). The CDR3 runs 13 residues. The V and J ends lost 7 bases and 4 bases respectively, with 10 bases between them.

The chain couples TRBV19 to TRBJ1-1, with D possibly TRBD1 on 6 matching bases. V lost 5 bases, J lost 0 bases, and 13 bases lay in between. This CDR3 contains 15 residues. Germline V gives CDR1 LNHDA, CDR2 SQIVND (reference sequence). In nucleotides, the CDR3 is TGTGCCAGTAGTGGGGGGGGCCGGATGAACACTGAAGCTTTCTTT. It specifies CASSGGGRMNTEAFF.

The chain carries TRBV7-3 and TRBJ2-4, with TRBD1 matching over 8 bases. The CDR3 length is 15 residues. Germline loops: CDR1 SGHTA, CDR2 FQGTGA. The ends lost 8 bases at V and 2 bases at J; junction bases unmatched: 8. The CDR3 nucleotides read TGTGCCAGCTCACCGACAGGGGCCACCAAAAACATTCAGTACTTC. It encodes CASSPTGATKNIQYF.

This chain connects TRBV10-3 to TRBJ1-2, with 10 bases aligning to TRBD1. J gave up 4 bases and V 7 bases, and 3 bases lay outside the gene matches. CDR3 length equals 13 residues. Germline V CDR1 and CDR2: ENHRY, SYGVKD. Here the CDR3 reads CAITRDRGYGYTF. CDR3 DNA sequence: TGTGCCATCACTAGGGACAGGGGCTATGGCTACACCTTC.

This clone was found once. V gene TRBV7-2 combines with J gene TRBJ2-5; tentative D call: TRBD2 (5 bases). There are 13 residues in the CDR3. The V end was cut by 6 bases, the J end by 5 bases, with 13 bases between. CDR1 and CDR2 from the germline V gene are SGHTA and FQGNSA. CDR3 nucleotides: TGTGCCAGCAGTCCACGACGGGGTGAGACCCAGTACTTC. It yields the protein CASSPRRGETQYF. Supplemented by reference TRBV7-2 and TRBJ2-5, the full variable domain reads GAGVSQSPSNKVTEKGKDVELRCDPISGHTALYWYRQSLGQGLEFLIYFQGNSAPDKSGLPSDRFSAERTGGSVSTLTIQRTQQEDSAVYLCASSPRRGETQYFGPGTRLLVL.

This clone was detected only once. This chain connects TRBV18 to TRBJ1-4; D gene unclear. The CDR3 length is 11 residues. Trimming left V 5 bases short and J 5 bases short, with 3 bases between. CDR1 KGHSH and CDR2 LQKENI come from the germline V gene. CDR3 coding DNA: TGTGCCAGCTCATCGAATGAAAAACTGTTTTTT. Amino acid sequence: CASSSNEKLFF.

This clone was detected only once. The rearrangement uses TRBV28 and TRBJ2-7; D is undetermined. The V end was cut by 6 bases, the J end by 6 bases, with 9 bases between. In germline, CDR1 is MDHEN, CDR2 SYDVKM. The CDR3 has 11 residues. The CDR3 spells CASSQGPEQYF. DNA for the CDR3: TGTGCCAGCAGCCAAGGCCCCGAGCAGTACTTC.

V gene TRBV30 combines with J gene TRBJ2-3; no firm D call. This CDR3 contains 15 residues. Trimming left V 3 bases short and J 7 bases short, with 20 bases between. The V gene's germline CDR1 is GTSNPN and CDR2 SVGIG (reference sequence). The CDR3 protein is CAWRPLWLGSNTQYF. CDR3 DNA: TGTGCCTGGAGACCCCTTTGGTTGGGTAGCAATACGCAGTATTTT. Filled out from reference TRBV30 and TRBJ2-3, the complete variable domain reads SQTIHQWPATLVQPVGSPLSLECTVEGTSNPNLYWYRQAAGRGLQLLFYSVGIGQISSEVPQNLSASRPQDRQFILSSKKLLLSDSGFYLCAWRPLWLGSNTQYFGPGTRLTVL.

The chain couples TRBV6-2 or TRBV6-3 to TRBJ1-1, with 7 bases aligning to TRBD1. CDR1 is MNHEY, CDR2 SVGEGT, per germline. J was trimmed by 3 bases and V by 4 bases; bases with no gene match: 5. The CDR3 runs 14 residues. CDR3 nucleotides: TGTGCCAGCAGTTCCCAGGGGGGAGACACTGAAGCTTTCTTT. It yields the protein CASSSQGGDTEAFF.

The chain couples TRBV6-6 to TRBJ2-5, with D possibly called TRBD1 or TRBD2 (5 bases each). CDR3 size: 13 residues. Per germline, CDR1 MNHNY and CDR2 SVGAGI (reference sequence). V was cut by 2 bases and J by 5 bases, with 9 bases left in between. CDR3 bases: TGTGCCAGCAGTTACGGGGGAGTTGAGACCCAGTACTTC. As protein: CASSYGGVETQYF.

CDR3 sequence (DNA): TGCAGCGTTGTTGAGCGGGGGGGCTACGAGCAGTACTTC. Its protein product is CSVVERGGYEQYF. The chain joins TRBV29-1 to TRBJ2-7; TRBD2 matches 10 bases. CDR3 length: 13 residues. CDR1 is SQVTM, CDR2 ANQGSEA, per germline. The ends lost 4 bases at V and 3 bases at J; junction bases unmatched: 3.

This chain joins TRBV6-2 or TRBV6-3 and TRBJ2-3; D is unresolved. CDR3 length equals 16 residues. The V and J ends lost 2 bases and 0 bases respectively, with 12 bases between them. Germline loops: CDR1 MNHEY, CDR2 SVGEGT. The CDR3 sequence: CASSYARMSSTDTQYF. CDR3 coding DNA: TGTGCCAGCAGTTACGCCCGGATGTCTAGCACAGATACGCAGTATTTT.

J is TRBJ2-3 and V is TRBV24-1, with 7 bases identical to TRBD1. This CDR3 comprises 16 residues. With V trimmed by 4 bases and J by 2 bases, 8 bases remained unmatched. CDR1 is KGHDR and CDR2 is SFDVKD in the germline V gene. The CDR3 sequence: CATSEIRDSLTDTQYF. CDR3 DNA: TGTGCCACCAGTGAAATCCGGGACAGCCTCACAGATACGCAGTATTTT.